This T cell receptor beta chain was sequenced for a study of beta chain features in type 1 diabetes. About the study: All samples yielded roughly 100 million examined sorted cells. Findings of the study overall: Significant though moderate, a shortening of TCRB CDR3s appeared in all four CD4+ subsets of Type 1 diabetes patients.

About this clone: Antigen unknown.

CDR3 length: 15 amino acids. The V segment lost 1 base and the J segment 3 bases; nucleotides outside the gene matches: 6. Looked up from germline, CDR1 is LNHNV and CDR2 is YYDKDF (reference sequence). Expressed TCRB transcripts were sequenced, since all the RNA that had been isolated was reverse transcribed. Libraries were prepared by immunoSEQ multiplex PCR; TCRdb keeps only in-frame clonotypes and omits some of them. The sample has roughly 140,000 clones, 10% seen once. V is TRBV15 and J is TRBJ2-7, with 7 bases fitting TRBD2. This TCR derives from a young man with type 1 diabetes. The sequenced sample consisted of central memory CD4+ T cells from blood. In DNA form, the CDR3 reads TGTGCCACCAGCAGAGTCGGCGGGAGTAGCTACGAGCAGTACTTC. It specifies CATSRVGGSSYEQYF.